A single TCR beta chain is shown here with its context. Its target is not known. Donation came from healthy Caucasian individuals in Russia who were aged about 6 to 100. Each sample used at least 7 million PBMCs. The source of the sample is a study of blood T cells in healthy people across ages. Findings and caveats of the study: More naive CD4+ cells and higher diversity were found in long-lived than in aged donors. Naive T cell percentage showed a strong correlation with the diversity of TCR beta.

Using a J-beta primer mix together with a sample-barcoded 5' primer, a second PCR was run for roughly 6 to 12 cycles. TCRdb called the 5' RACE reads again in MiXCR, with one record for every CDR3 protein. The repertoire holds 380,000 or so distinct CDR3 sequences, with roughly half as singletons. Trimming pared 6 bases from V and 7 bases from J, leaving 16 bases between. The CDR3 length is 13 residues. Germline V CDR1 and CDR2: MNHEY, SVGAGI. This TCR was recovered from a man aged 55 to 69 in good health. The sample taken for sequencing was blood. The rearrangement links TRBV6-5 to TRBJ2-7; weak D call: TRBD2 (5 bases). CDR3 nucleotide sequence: TGTGCCAGCAGACCCACGGGGTCCCATGAGCAGTACTTC. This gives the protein CASRPTGSHEQYF.